This T cell receptor (beta chain) was identified in a study of shared clonotypes between healthy human individuals. Assay: immunoSEQ multiplex PCR; the TCRdb copy retains only in-frame clones and omits some. The sample lists 520,000 or so clones, 79% occurring once. CDR1 and CDR2 (germline): SGHNT, YENEEA. This CDR3 region has 14 residues. Trimming left V 5 bases short and J 7 bases short, with 12 bases between. The sequence was obtained from a woman in her thirties or forties in good health. Some clones in this sample may be carry-over from other donors' samples. This sequence joins TRBV11-3 and TRBJ1-6, with D tentatively TRBD1 (6 bases). The material sequenced was PBMCs. CDR3 in DNA: TGTGCCAGCAGCGGGGGACAATCCAATTCACCCCTCCACTTT. Translating it yields CASSGGQSNSPLHF.